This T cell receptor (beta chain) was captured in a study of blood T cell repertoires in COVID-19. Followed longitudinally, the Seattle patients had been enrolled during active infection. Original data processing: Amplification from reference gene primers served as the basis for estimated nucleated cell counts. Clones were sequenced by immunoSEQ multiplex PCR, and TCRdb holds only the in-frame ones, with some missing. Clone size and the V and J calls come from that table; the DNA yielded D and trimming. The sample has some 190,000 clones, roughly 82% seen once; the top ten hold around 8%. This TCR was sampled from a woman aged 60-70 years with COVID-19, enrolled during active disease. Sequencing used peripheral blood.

CDR3 sequence (DNA): TGTGCCAGCAGTGAGGGGCAGGGGGGATACTACGAGCAGTACGTC. Its translation: CASSEGQGGYYEQYV. This chain connects TRBV6-1 to TRBJ2-7, with a weak D call TRBD1 (7 bases). Per germline, CDR1 MNHNS and CDR2 SASEGT. V was pared by 3 bases and J by 3 bases, with 15 bases between. The CDR3 is 15 amino acids.